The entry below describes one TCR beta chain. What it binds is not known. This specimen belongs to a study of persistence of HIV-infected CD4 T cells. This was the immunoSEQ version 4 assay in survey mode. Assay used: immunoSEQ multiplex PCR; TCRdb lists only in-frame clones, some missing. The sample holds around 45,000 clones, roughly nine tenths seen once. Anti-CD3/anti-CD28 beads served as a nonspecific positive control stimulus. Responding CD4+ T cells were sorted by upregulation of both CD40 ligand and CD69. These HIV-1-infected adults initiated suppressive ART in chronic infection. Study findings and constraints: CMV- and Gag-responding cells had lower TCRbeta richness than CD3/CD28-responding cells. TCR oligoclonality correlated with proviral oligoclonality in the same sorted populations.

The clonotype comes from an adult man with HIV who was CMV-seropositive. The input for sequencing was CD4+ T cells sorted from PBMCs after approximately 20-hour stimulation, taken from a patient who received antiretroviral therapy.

The CDR3 coding sequence is TGTGCCCGCGCAGGAGACTACGAGCAGTACTTC. Amino acids: CARAGDYEQYF. The V and J genes are TRBV2 and TRBJ2-7; D not resolved. This CDR3 contains 11 residues. CDR1 is SNHLY, CDR2 FYNNEI, per germline. Trimming took 11 bases from V and 3 from J, leaving 11 bases between them.